Listed below are T cell receptor beta chains from one sample, sequenced in a study of molecular identifiers for immune sequencing clone quantification. TCRdb used MiXCR to reprocess the PCR reads, holding one entry per CDR3 protein. The sample holds 460,000 or so distinct CDR3 sequences, about 20% seen once. Sequenced: naive CD8+ T cells from blood, with Jurkat cell RNA spiked in. The source of these receptors is a human donor in good health. Some libraries in this study had Jurkat cell RNA spiked in. CDR3s include the opening cysteine and the closing phenylalanine or tryptophan. The order of the fields is clone size, V gene, J gene, CDR3 protein. Only part of the rows carry a size: once, few, many, or a class if the clone is expanded.

.,TRBV4-1,TRBJ2-7,CASSQELFGEQYF
many,TRBV19,TRBJ2-5,CASSIRGGETQYF
few,TRBV7-9,TRBJ2-5,CASSKGVGASGIEAETQYF
.,TRBV11-2,TRBJ1-1,CASSLAQALEAFF
many,TRBV9,TRBJ2-3,CASSTGTHTSTDTQYF
.,TRBV6-1,TRBJ1-5,CASRTVKQPQHF
many,TRBV20-1,TRBJ2-3,CSARDRASGTDTQYF
.,TRBV20-1,TRBJ2-3,CSASLVGGGPDTQYF
few,TRBV20-1,TRBJ2-1,CSARGGQGLNEQFF
.,TRBV21-1,TRBJ1-3,CASSKDGGGRRNSGNTIYF
few,TRBV12-3/TRBV12-4,TRBJ1-2,CASSFGPTYGYTF
.,TRBV6-5,TRBJ2-7,CASSHSGQAYEQYF
few,TRBV4-3,TRBJ2-5,CASSQDWGLAGGETQYF
few,TRBV20-1,TRBJ1-2,CSARPDDRAINYGYTF
many,TRBV24-1,TRBJ2-2,CATSDYNTGELFF
few,TRBV4-1,TRBJ2-7,CASSLKWDNYEQYF
once,TRBV7-9,TRBJ1-1,CASSQTARGTEAFF
few,TRBV27,TRBJ2-1,CASSSLTSGGAGGQFF
.,TRBV5-8,TRBJ2-2,CASSFHTGSDTGELFF
.,TRBV7-9,TRBJ2-5,CASSLMSVSIEETQYF
many,TRBV29-1,TRBJ2-2,CSAETRNTGELFF
few,TRBV18,TRBJ1-5,CASSPDYGEGRNQPQHF
many,TRBV7-2,TRBJ2-1,CASSSGLVGSYNEQFF
.,TRBV6-1,TRBJ1-1,CASSENPWDNTEAFF
few,TRBV7-9,TRBJ1-4,CASSGGTGGSRATNEKLFF
few,TRBV28,TRBJ1-2,CAGSSLGQVYGYTF
many,TRBV28,TRBJ2-7,CASSSLGTDSYEQYF
many,TRBV19,TRBJ2-6,CASSITASGANVLTF
many,TRBV30,TRBJ1-6,CAWSATSPSLHF
many,TRBV19,TRBJ2-4,CASRTGVAKNIQYF
.,TRBV15,TRBJ1-4,CATRDPTNEKLFF
few,TRBV7-6,TRBJ2-2,CASTGDRGITGELFF
many,TRBV12-3/TRBV12-4,TRBJ1-4,CASSTRLGEKLFF
.,TRBV20-1,TRBJ2-7,CSARGAGLATYEQYF
.,TRBV15,TRBJ2-4,CATSSWDRENNCIQYF
many,TRBV7-9,TRBJ2-5,CASSLRPDSETQYF
.,TRBV4-1,TRBJ2-7,CASSLGTGTGEQYF
few,TRBV10-3,TRBJ2-3,CATLQGDHSPDTQYF
.,TRBV5-8,TRBJ1-4,CASSLAYFTATNEKLFF
many,TRBV30,TRBJ2-3,CAWSVHLGTDTQYF